The T cell receptor (beta chain) under discussion was sequenced for a study of blood T cell repertoires in COVID-19. Across the study: Sources were T cells, B-cell-depleted T cells, or PBMCs; the material itself was cDNA or gDNA.

The protocol was immunoSEQ multiplex PCR, while the TCRdb copy is restricted to in-frame clones and leaves out a portion. The top ten hold approximately 2.5% of the sample, which has approximately 200,000 clones, roughly 87% seen once. Each participant's cohort was designated according to participant-reported clinical history. Looked up from germline, CDR1 is SEHNR and CDR2 is FQNEAQ (reference sequence). The CDR3 has 15 residues. Trimming cost V 0 bases and J 6 bases, with 14 bases left between them. The rearrangement links TRBV7-9 to TRBJ1-1; tentative D call: TRBD1 (5 bases). The receptor was isolated from a middle-aged woman with acute COVID-19. The sequenced sample was PBMCs or T cells enriched from blood (not recorded which). The chain's CDR3 is CASSLAAGSNAEAFF. CDR3 bases: TGTGCCAGCAGCTTAGCGGCAGGGTCCAACGCTGAAGCTTTCTTT.